These T cell receptor beta chains were read from a single sample in a study of OX40 agonist ivuxolimab in advanced cancers. This table comes from immunoSEQ multiplex PCR, and its TCRdb copy is limited to in-frame clones, with some not included. The repertoire includes about 99,000 clones, 95% to 96% of them detected once, and around 2.2% sits in the top ten. Sequencing was performed on CD4+ or CD8+ T cells sorted from blood, taken in a trial of the OX40 agonist ivuxolimab. Receptors originate from an adult with an advanced solid tumor such as melanoma, head and neck, liver or kidney cancer. Each CDR3 is given without its conserved first and last residue.

J gene	V gene	CDR3 protein
TRBJ2-1	TRBV6-5	ASSLRSYNEQF
TRBJ1-3	TRBV7-9	ASSLSEAGSGNTIY
TRBJ2-5	TRBV11-3	ASSLRGQETQY
TRBJ1-4	TRBV11-2	ASSLDEKLF
TRBJ1-5	TRBV19	ASSPGSQANQPQH
TRBJ2-7	TRBV6-5	ASRVLRDVHEQY
TRBJ2-3	TRBV27	ASSLAGADTQY
TRBJ2-7	TRBV7-3	ASSLALTGLLIRDEQY
TRBJ2-2	TRBV19	ASASGEVGELF
TRBJ1-4	TRBV4-1	ASSQPGPLEEKLF
TRBJ2-7	TRBV6-4	ASSDASGPSYEQY
TRBJ2-3	TRBV7-3	ASSLGDSSTDTQY
TRBJ2-7	TRBV4-1	ASSQGGQGDYEQY
TRBJ2-7	TRBV19	ASSTAGGSYEQY
TRBJ1-2	TRBV7-9	ASSLTGYYGYT
TRBJ1-2	TRBV27	ASSLVGQGNDYT
TRBJ2-7	TRBV5-4	ASSWTSGMHEQY
TRBJ2-7	TRBV19	ASSMDRSYEQY
TRBJ2-5	TRBV11-3	ASSLGQQETQY
TRBJ1-5	TRBV27	ASSPQGGGQPQH
TRBJ2-1	TRBV7-9	ASSPWDRANEQF
TRBJ2-7	TRBV7-6	ASSLLTGEQY
TRBJ1-2	TRBV5-1	ASSLDPNYGYT
TRBJ2-7	TRBV6-6	ASSYSGDEQY
TRBJ2-3	TRBV9	ASSVAGGADTQY
TRBJ1-2	TRBV10-1	ASSDGGRNYGYT
TRBJ2-7	TRBV2	ASRGGTSSPQDEQY
TRBJ1-5	TRBV27	ASSLSSGDRNQPQH